Below, 16 T cell receptor beta chains from the same sample are listed, as sequenced in a study of OX40 agonist ivuxolimab in advanced cancers. Using immunoSEQ multiplex PCR, the repertoire was profiled, and TCRdb retains in-frame clones only, with some absent. The table shows about 150,000 clones, with around 94% occurring only once. The material sequenced was CD4+ or CD8+ T cells sorted from blood, taken in a trial of the OX40 agonist ivuxolimab. These receptors were obtained from an adult with an advanced solid tumor such as melanoma, head and neck, liver or kidney cancer.

This chain uses TRBV7-2 with TRBJ1-2; D ambiguous. CDR3 length: 12 amino acids. Trimming took off 7 bases at V and 5 bases at J, with 11 bases between the two ends. Germline assignment: CDR1 SGHTA and CDR2 FQGNSA. The CDR3, as DNA: TGTGCCAGCACCCAGGAGTTTTATGGCTACACCTTC. Protein product: CASTQEFYGYTF.

The chain links TRBV6-6 to TRBJ1-2; D gene unclear. The CDR3 consists of 14 residues. CDR1 MNHNY and CDR2 SVGAGI come from the germline V gene (reference sequence). The germline V and J ends were trimmed by 0 bases and 2 bases, with 7 bases remaining between them. CDR3 coding DNA: TGTGCCAGCAGTTACTCGGGCAGGAACTATGGCTACACCTTC. Encoded protein: CASSYSGRNYGYTF.

This sequence joins TRBV27 and TRBJ1-4; 7 bases are shared with TRBD1. CDR1 MNHEY and CDR2 SMNVEV come from the germline V gene (reference sequence). The CDR3 is 14 residues long. The junction had 8 bases not matched to a gene; V was cut back by 6 bases and J by 7 bases. The CDR3 region has the DNA TGTGCCAGCAGCAGGGGGAATCGTGGTGAAAAACTGTTTTTT. Its translation is CASSRGNRGEKLFF. Complete variable domain (other parts from reference TRBV27 and TRBJ1-4): EAQVTQNPRYLITVTGKKLTVTCSQNMNHEYMSWYRQDPGLGLRQIYYSMNVEVTDKGDVPEGYKVSRKEKRNFPLILESPSPNQTSLYFCASSRGNRGEKLFFGSGTQLSVL.

V and J are TRBV7-2 and TRBJ2-7; D is unclear. The CDR3 spans 11 residues. Trimming shortened V by 5 bases and J by 2 bases, and 4 bases separated the two germline ends. Germline CDR1 SGHTA, CDR2 FQGNSA. The chain's CDR3 is CASSLTYEQYF. The CDR3 DNA follows: TGTGCCAGCAGCCTAACCTACGAGCAGTACTTC.

V usage is TRBV1 and J usage is TRBJ1-1; the table's D gene call, TRBD1, was not cross checked with the DNA. TRBV1 is a documented pseudogene. This CDR3 is 16 amino acids long. The CDR3, as DNA: TGCACCAGCAGCCAGGGTCCGGGCCCCCAAGGGGCTGAAGCTTTCTTT. It is translated as CTSSQGPGPQGAEAFF.

This rearrangement joins TRBV19 to TRBJ1-4; 8 nucleotides align to TRBD1. Unmatched junction bases numbered 3, after V lost 6 bases and J lost 0 bases. The CDR3 runs to 15 residues. The V gene's germline CDR1 is LNHDA and CDR2 SQIVND (reference sequence). The CDR3 DNA reads as TGTGCCAGTAGGCAACAGGGGGCAACTAATGAAAAACTGTTTTTT. Protein product: CASRQQGATNEKLFF.

The chain is built from TRBV7-2 and TRBJ1-2, with 8 bases matching TRBD1. The CDR3 totals 16 residues. After removal of 4 bases from V and 4 bases from J, the junction contained 11 bases not matched to a gene. CDR1 and CDR2 (germline): SGHTA, FQGNSA. This chain's CDR3 is CASSSRQGPSSYGYTF. The CDR3 DNA follows: TGTGCCAGCAGCTCCCGACAGGGGCCAAGCTCCTATGGCTACACCTTC.

This chain joins TRBV4-3 and TRBJ2-7, with a tentative D call TRBD1 (5 bases). This CDR3 spans 15 amino acids. Germline assignment: CDR1 LGHNA and CDR2 YSLEER. Trimming pared 0 bases from V and 0 bases from J, leaving 9 bases between. The CDR3 loop is CASSQDMQGSYEQYF. The CDR3 region has the DNA TGCGCCAGCAGCCAAGATATGCAGGGCTCCTACGAGCAGTACTTC.

The rearrangement joins TRBV27 to TRBJ1-1, with 9 bases lining up with TRBD1. CDR1 and CDR2 from the germline V gene are MNHEY and SMNVEV (reference sequence). The CDR3 has 13 amino acids. With 5 bases clipped from V and 6 bases from J, the junction kept 4 bases outside the gene matches. DNA of the CDR3: TGTGCCAGCAGTCCGAGACAGGGGGCTGAAGCTTTCTTT. Translated, it gives CASSPRQGAEAFF.

The chain has TRBV9 and TRBJ2-1, with 7 bases that match TRBD1. This CDR3 is 16 amino acids long. Looked up from germline, CDR1 is SGDLS and CDR2 is YYNGEE. V shed 3 bases, J shed 6 bases, and the junction held 12 bases outside the gene matches. The CDR3 DNA is TGTGCCAGCAGCGCTGGTACAGGGGTACGAGCCAATGAGCAGTTCTTC. Its protein product is CASSAGTGVRANEQFF. The full variable domain, in which reference TRBV9 and TRBJ2-1 provide the parts outside the CDR3, is DSGVTQTPKHLITATGQRVTLRCSPRSGDLSVYWYQQSLDQGLQFLIQYYNGEERAKGNILERFSAQQFPDLHSELNLSSLELGDSALYFCASSAGTGVRANEQFFGPGTRLTVL.

The rearrangement uses TRBV10-3 and TRBJ2-3, with 10 bases identical to TRBD2. The germline V gene has CDR1 ENHRY and CDR2 SYGVKD. V trimming: 9 bases; J trimming: 1 base; junction bases outside the gene matches: 1. The CDR3 has 13 amino acids. Here the CDR3 reads CAIGTSGTDTQYF. The CDR3 DNA follows: TGTGCCATTGGGACTAGCGGCACAGATACGCAGTATTTT.

V and J are TRBV5-6 and TRBJ1-2; 8 nucleotides agree with TRBD1. V trimming: 4 bases; J trimming: 5 bases; junction bases outside the gene matches: 4. The CDR3 runs 13 residues. CDR1 is SGHDT and CDR2 is YYEEEE in the germline V gene. CDR3 sequence reads: CASSPRTGYGYTF. For the CDR3, the DNA is TGTGCCAGCAGCCCCCGGACAGGGTATGGCTACACCTTC.

This chain links TRBV5-1 with TRBJ2-7, with D possibly being TRBD2 (6 bases). The CDR3 covers 13 residues. Germline V gives CDR1 SGHRS, CDR2 YFSETQ. Trimming stripped 4 bases from V and 2 bases from J, with 10 bases between. CDR3 sequence reads: CASSVTSPYEQYF. The DNA of the CDR3 is TGCGCCAGCAGCGTAACTAGCCCCTACGAGCAGTACTTC. The full variable domain, completed using reference TRBV5-1 and TRBJ2-7, is KAGVTQTPRYLIKTRGQQVTLSCSPISGHRSVSWYQQTPGQGLQFLFEYFSETQRNKGNFPGRFSGRQFSNSRSEMNVSTLELGDSALYLCASSVTSPYEQYFGPGTRLTVT.

V and J are TRBV10-3 and TRBJ2-7, with D perhaps assigned TRBD1 or TRBD2 (6 bases each). This CDR3 region has 15 residues. V gave up 6 bases and J gave up 3 bases, with 18 bases separating them. The germline V gene has CDR1 ENHRY and CDR2 SYGVKD. CDR3 residues: CAISPGAGRNYEQYF. CDR3 sequence (DNA): TGTGCCATCAGCCCGGGGGCAGGAAGAAACTACGAGCAGTACTTC.

CDR3 in amino acids: CASSLVIGGGMNTEAFF. In DNA, the CDR3 is TGTGCCAGCAGCTTGGTAATAGGAGGGGGGATGAACACTGAAGCTTTCTTT. The J gene is TRBJ1-1, the V gene TRBV11-2; a possible D gene is TRBD1 (6 bases). Trimming left V 3 bases short and J 0 bases short, with 17 bases between. Germline assignment: CDR1 SGHAT and CDR2 FQNNGV. The CDR3 has 17 amino acids.

The chain combines TRBV7-2 with TRBJ1-5; D is ambiguous. In germline, CDR1 is SGHTA, CDR2 FQGNSA. This CDR3 region has 14 residues. The V end lost 5 bases, the J end lost 2 bases, and 10 bases lay between the germline ends. CDR3 sequence reads: CASSTRRGNQPQHF. As DNA, the CDR3 is TGTGCCAGCAGCACCCGACGGGGCAATCAGCCCCAGCATTTT.